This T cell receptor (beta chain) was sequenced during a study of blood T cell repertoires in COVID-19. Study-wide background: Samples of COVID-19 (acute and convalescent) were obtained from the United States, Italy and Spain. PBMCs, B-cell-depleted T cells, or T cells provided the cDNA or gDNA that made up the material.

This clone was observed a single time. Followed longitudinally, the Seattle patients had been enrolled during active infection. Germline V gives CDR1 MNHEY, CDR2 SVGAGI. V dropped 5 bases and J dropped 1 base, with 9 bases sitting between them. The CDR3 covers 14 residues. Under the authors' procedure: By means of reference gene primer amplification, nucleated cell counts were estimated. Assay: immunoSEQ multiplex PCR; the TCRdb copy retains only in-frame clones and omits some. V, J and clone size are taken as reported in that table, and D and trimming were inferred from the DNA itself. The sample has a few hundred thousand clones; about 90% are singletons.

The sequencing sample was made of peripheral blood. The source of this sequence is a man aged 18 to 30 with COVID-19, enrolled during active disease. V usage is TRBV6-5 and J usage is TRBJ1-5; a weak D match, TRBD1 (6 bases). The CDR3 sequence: CASSRGGSNQPQHF. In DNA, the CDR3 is TGTGCCAGCAGTCGGGGGGGCAGCAATCAGCCCCAGCATTTT.